This T cell receptor beta chain was profiled in a study of blood T cell repertoires in COVID-19. About the research overall: The samples span acute and convalescent COVID-19 from the United States, Italy and Spain. The analysed material was cDNA or gDNA that came from T cells, B-cell-depleted T cells, or PBMCs.

Per the original methods: Nucleated cell counts were estimated from reference gene primer amplification. The repertoire was sequenced with immunoSEQ multiplex PCR; TCRdb's copy has only in-frame clones and lacks some. Clone size and the V and J calls come from that table; the DNA yielded D and trimming. The sample lists about 240,000 clones; roughly 87% were seen once. Assignments of participants to cohorts depended upon their own reported clinical history. V was clipped by 4 bases and J by 4 bases, with 11 bases between them. In germline, CDR1 is MNHEY, CDR2 SMNVEV (reference sequence). There are 15 residues in the CDR3.

The rearrangement joins TRBV27 to TRBJ1-6; a weak D match, TRBD1 (5 bases). The sequence was collected from a young woman with acute COVID-19. Sequenced input: PBMCs or T cells enriched from blood (not recorded which). Here the CDR3 reads CASSSPGEYNSPLHF. The CDR3 DNA follows: TGTGCCAGCAGTTCCCCGGGGGAGTATAATTCACCCCTCCACTTT.